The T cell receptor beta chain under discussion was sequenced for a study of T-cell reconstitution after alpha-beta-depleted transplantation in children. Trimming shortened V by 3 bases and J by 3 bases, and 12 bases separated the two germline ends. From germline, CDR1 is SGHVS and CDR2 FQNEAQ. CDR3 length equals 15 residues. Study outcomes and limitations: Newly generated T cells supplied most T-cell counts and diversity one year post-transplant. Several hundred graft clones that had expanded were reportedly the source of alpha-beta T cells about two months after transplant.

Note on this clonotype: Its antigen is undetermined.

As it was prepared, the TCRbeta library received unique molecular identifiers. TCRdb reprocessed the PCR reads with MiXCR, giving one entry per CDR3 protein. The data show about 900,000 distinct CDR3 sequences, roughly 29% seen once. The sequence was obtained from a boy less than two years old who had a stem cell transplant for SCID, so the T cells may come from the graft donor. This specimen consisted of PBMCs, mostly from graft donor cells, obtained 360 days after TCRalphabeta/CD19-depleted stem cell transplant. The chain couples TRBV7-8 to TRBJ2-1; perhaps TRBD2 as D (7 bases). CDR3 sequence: CASSFRGALYNEQFF. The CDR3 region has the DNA TGTGCCAGCAGCTTCCGGGGGGCACTCTACAATGAGCAGTTCTTC.